This TCR beta chain was recorded in a study of cytomegalovirus exposure and HLA in healthy donors. The study's findings and limits: In a later analysis, a missense DCLRE1C variant was linked to TCR beta V- and J-gene trimming. Most of the CMV-associated TCR beta chains (in a later analysis) appeared to be HLA-restricted.

Points on this clone: Its antigen is not identified.

Germline CDR1 reads MNHNS; CDR2 reads SASEGT. The CDR3 totals 13 residues. Trimming pared 2 bases from V and 4 bases from J, leaving 8 bases between. The PCR used 60 Vbeta and 13 Jbeta primers. Assay: immunoSEQ multiplex PCR; the TCRdb copy retains only in-frame clones and omits some. The repertoire holds some 150,000 clones, with 75% to 80% as singletons. The donors gave bone marrow, and they were healthy. The sequenced sample consisted of PBMCs. This chain connects TRBV6-1 to TRBJ1-1, with a possible D match to TRBD1 (5 bases). The sequence was collected from a male donor in good health and CMV-seronegative. For the CDR3, the DNA is TGTGCCAGCAGTGAACGGCAGGGCACTGAAGCTTTCTTT. This codes for CASSERQGTEAFF.